This TCR beta chain was recorded in a study of T-cell memory formation after mild COVID-19. Overall study: TCR clusters largely stayed donor specific. General study results and limits: Mainly CM and EM harbored the contracting CD4+ clones; mainly EMRA harbored the CD8+ ones. Clones contracting across day 15 to 85 had a balanced CD4/CD8 profile; later expanding clones leaned CD4+.

This clonotype appeared many times. As yet, its antigen is unknown. The CDR3 covers 12 residues. Germline CDR1 is SGHTA and CDR2 is FQGNSA. V lost 5 bases to trimming and J lost 6 bases, with 10 bases between them. TCRdb fed the 5' RACE reads into MiXCR, producing one record per CDR3 protein. This repertoire shows tens of thousands of distinct CDR3 sequences, 7.3% found once; its top ten account for about 1.5%. V and J are TRBV7-2 and TRBJ2-5; D is undetermined. The sequence was collected from a man in his late teens or twenties who had mild COVID-19 (a few samples of this study predate the infection). Cell type and time point are not known. Sequencing was performed on PBMCs or a T cell subset sorted from them (not recorded which). As DNA, the CDR3 is TGTGCCAGCAGCCCCCTTGCGCAGACCCAGTACTTC. Its translation: CASSPLAQTQYF. Filled out from reference TRBV7-2 and TRBJ2-5, the complete variable domain reads GAGVSQSPSNKVTEKGKDVELRCDPISGHTALYWYRQSLGQGLEFLIYFQGNSAPDKSGLPSDRFSAERTGGSVSTLTIQRTQQEDSAVYLCASSPLAQTQYFGPGTRLLVL.